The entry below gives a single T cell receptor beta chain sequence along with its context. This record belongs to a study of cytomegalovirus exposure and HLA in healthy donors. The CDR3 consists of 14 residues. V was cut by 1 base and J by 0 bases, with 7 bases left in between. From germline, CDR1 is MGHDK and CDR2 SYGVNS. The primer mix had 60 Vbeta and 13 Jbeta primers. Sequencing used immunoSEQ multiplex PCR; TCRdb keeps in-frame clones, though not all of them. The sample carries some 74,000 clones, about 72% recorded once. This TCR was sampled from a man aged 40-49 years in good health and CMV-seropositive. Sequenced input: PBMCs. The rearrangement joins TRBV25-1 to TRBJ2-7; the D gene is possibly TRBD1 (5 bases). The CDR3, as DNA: TGTGCCAGCAGTGAATTTGACAGCTCCTACGAGCAGTACTTC. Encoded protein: CASSEFDSSYEQYF.